The clone carrying this T cell receptor beta chain was seen only a few times. The record originates from a study of blood T cells in healthy people across ages. Primers used in a second PCR of about 7 to 12 cycles were a sample-barcoded 5' primer and a J-beta primer mix. TCRdb re-analysed the 5' RACE reads in MiXCR, keeping a single row per CDR3 protein. The sample consists of 780,000 or so distinct CDR3 sequences, 20% to 25% of them appearing once. The V and J ends lost 6 bases and 2 bases respectively, with 16 bases between them. The germline CDR1 and CDR2 sequences are MDHEN and SYDVKM. The CDR3 loop spans 15 amino acids. A further study also used this sample, focusing on T cells of mothers and their children.

The chain links TRBV28 to TRBJ2-5; D not certain. Sequencing input: blood. This TCR was sampled from a boy aged 5 to 17 in good health. The CDR3 DNA reads as TGTGCCAGCAGCCTCCCCTCTCGGGCACAAGAGACCCAGTACTTC. It specifies CASSLPSRAQETQYF.